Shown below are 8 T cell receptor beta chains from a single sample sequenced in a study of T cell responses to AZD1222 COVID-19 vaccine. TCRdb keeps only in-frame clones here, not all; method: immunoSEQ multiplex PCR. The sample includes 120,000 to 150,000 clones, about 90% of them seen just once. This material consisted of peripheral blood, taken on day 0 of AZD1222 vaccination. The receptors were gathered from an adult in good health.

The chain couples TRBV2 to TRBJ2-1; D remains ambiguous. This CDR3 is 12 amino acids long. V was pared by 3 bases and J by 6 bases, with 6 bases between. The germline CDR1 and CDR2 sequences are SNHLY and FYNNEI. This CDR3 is CASSDEVNEQFF. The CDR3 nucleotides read TGTGCCAGCAGTGATGAGGTCAATGAGCAGTTCTTC.

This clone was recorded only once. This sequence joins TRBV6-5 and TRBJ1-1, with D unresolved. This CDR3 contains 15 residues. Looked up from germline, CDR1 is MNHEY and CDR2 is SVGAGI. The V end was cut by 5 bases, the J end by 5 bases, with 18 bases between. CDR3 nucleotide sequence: TGTGCCAGCAGTACCCTGGCCTCGATGGGTACTGAAGCTTTCTTT. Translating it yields CASSTLASMGTEAFF.

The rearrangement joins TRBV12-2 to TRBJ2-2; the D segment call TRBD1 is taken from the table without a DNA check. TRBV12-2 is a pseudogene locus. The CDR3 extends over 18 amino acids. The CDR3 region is CASRLFQVITSNTGELFF. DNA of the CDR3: TGTGCAAGTCGCTTGTTTCAGGTAATAACGTCGAACACCGGGGAGCTGTTTTTT.

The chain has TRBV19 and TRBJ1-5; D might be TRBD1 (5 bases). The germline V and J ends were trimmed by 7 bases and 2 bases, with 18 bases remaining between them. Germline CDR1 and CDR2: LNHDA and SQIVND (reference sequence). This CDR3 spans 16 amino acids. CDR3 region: CASTPAGPRGNQPQHF. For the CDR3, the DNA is TGTGCCAGTACCCCAGCGGGACCCCGAGGCAATCAGCCCCAGCATTTT.

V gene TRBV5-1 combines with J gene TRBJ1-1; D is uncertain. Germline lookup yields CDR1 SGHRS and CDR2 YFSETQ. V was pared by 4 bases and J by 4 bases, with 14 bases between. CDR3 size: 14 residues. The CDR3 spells CASSPGLPGTEAFF. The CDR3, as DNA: TGCGCCAGCAGCCCGGGCCTCCCGGGCACTGAAGCTTTCTTT.

The CDR3 DNA sequence: TGTGCCAGCAGTTATCAGGGGGCGGGGAACACTGAAGCTTTCTTT. Amino acid sequence: CASSYQGAGNTEAFF. The chain has TRBV6-6 and TRBJ1-1; 8 bases line up with TRBD1. Per germline, CDR1 MNHNY and CDR2 SVGAGI (reference sequence). With V trimmed by 3 bases and J by 1 base, 4 bases remained unmatched. The CDR3 length is 15 residues.

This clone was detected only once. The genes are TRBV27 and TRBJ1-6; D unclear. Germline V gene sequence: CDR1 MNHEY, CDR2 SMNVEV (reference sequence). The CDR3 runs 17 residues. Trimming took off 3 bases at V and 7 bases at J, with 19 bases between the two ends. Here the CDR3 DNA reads TGTGCCAGCAGTTTCCGGCCGCCGAACTCCCGGAATTCACCCCTCCACTTT. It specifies CASSFRPPNSRNSPLHF.

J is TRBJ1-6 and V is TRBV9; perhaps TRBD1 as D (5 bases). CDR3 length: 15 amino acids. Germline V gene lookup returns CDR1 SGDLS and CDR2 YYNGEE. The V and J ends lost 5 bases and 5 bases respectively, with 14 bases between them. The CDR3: CASRGAGGNNSPLHF. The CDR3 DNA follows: TGTGCCAGCAGAGGGGCGGGGGGAAATAATTCACCCCTCCACTTT.